This entry lists 23 T cell receptor beta chains sequenced from one sample in a study of blood T cell repertoires in COVID-19. Assay used: immunoSEQ multiplex PCR; TCRdb lists only in-frame clones, some missing. In the table there are 100,000 to 150,000 clones, around 88% of which are singletons. Sequencing input: peripheral blood. These receptor sequences come from a human donor in a cohort sampled during active COVID-19.

This chain links TRBV5-1 with TRBJ2-2; 11 bases agree with TRBD2. The CDR3 extends over 17 amino acids. Germline CDR1 reads SGHRS; CDR2 reads YFSETQ. Trimming removed 0 bases from V and 3 bases from J; junction bases left unmatched: 4. The CDR3 region is CASSLAVLAGDTGELFF. The CDR3 bases are TGCGCCAGCAGCTTGGCCGTACTAGCGGGAGACACCGGGGAGCTGTTTTTT.

In this sample, this clone turned up once. The rearrangement uses TRBV19 and TRBJ2-7, with 8 bases identical to TRBD1. The germline CDR1 and CDR2 sequences are LNHDA and SQIVND (reference sequence). V was clipped by 6 bases and J by 3 bases; unmatched bases: 10. The CDR3 consists of 15 residues. Here the CDR3 DNA reads TGTGCCAGTAGCCCGGCACAGGGGGGTAACTACGAGCAGTACTTC. It encodes CASSPAQGGNYEQYF.

The chain couples TRBV11-3 to TRBJ2-7; D gene uncertain. From germline, CDR1 is SGHNT and CDR2 YENEEA. The CDR3 loop spans 13 amino acids. V lost 1 base and J lost 3, with 7 bases in between. CDR3 protein: CASSLVSNYEQYF. CDR3 coding DNA: TGTGCCAGCAGCTTAGTGAGTAACTACGAGCAGTACTTC.

The chain combines TRBV2 with TRBJ2-7; the D gene is possibly TRBD2 (6 bases). V lost 6 bases and J 4 bases, leaving 19 bases between the germline ends. Germline lookup yields CDR1 SNHLY and CDR2 FYNNEI. This CDR3 contains 15 residues. The CDR3 DNA reads TGTGCCAGCAGAGCGGGCGGCCTAAATCTTTACGAGCAGTACTTC. As protein: CASRAGGLNLYEQYF.

The chain has TRBV9 and TRBJ2-7, with a possible D match to TRBD2 (6 bases). The CDR3 length is 14 residues. The V and J ends lost 2 bases and 0 bases respectively, with 9 bases between them. Germline-derived CDR1 and CDR2 are SGDLS and YYNGEE. The CDR3 DNA reads TGTGCCAGCAGCGTCGGGACTTACTCCTACGAGCAGTACTTC. Translating gives CASSVGTYSYEQYF.

The chain employs TRBV6-6 and TRBJ1-5, with D unresolved. The CDR3 has 15 amino acids. The V gene lost 6 bases and the J gene lost 0 bases, with 12 bases spanning the gap. Germline loops: CDR1 MNHNY, CDR2 SVGAGI (reference sequence). CDR3 sequence reads: CASRNTADSNQPQHF. The CDR3, as DNA: TGTGCCAGCAGGAATACGGCGGATAGCAATCAGCCCCAGCATTTT.

The J gene is TRBJ2-1, the V gene TRBV18, with D possibly TRBD2 on 6 matching bases. The CDR3 is 14 amino acids. Trimming took off 2 bases at V and 7 bases at J, with 12 bases between the two ends. Germline CDR1 KGHSH, CDR2 LQKENI. CDR3 amino acids: CASSPGVEGNEQFF. CDR3 in DNA: TGTGCCAGCTCACCAGGTGTGGAGGGAAATGAGCAGTTCTTC. The whole variable domain, remainder taken from reference TRBV18 and TRBJ2-1, is NAGVMQNPRHLVRRRGQEARLRCSPMKGHSHVYWYRQLPEEGLKFMVYLQKENIIDESGMPKERFSAEFPKEGPSILRIQQVVRGDSAAYFCASSPGVEGNEQFFGPGTRLTVL.

The CDR3 is CASRPGTSGRNEQFF. CDR3 bases: TGTGCCAGTAGGCCCGGGACTAGCGGAAGAAATGAGCAGTTCTTC. V is TRBV19 and J is TRBJ2-1, with 11 bases fitting TRBD2. CDR1 is LNHDA and CDR2 is SQIVND in the germline V gene (reference sequence). The junction had 8 bases not matched to a gene; V was cut back by 6 bases and J by 7 bases. The CDR3 is 15 amino acids.

The chain uses TRBV27 and TRBJ1-1, with 9 bases lining up with TRBD1. Germline CDR1 and CDR2: MNHEY and SMNVEV (reference sequence). V lost 7 bases and J lost 3; bases outside the gene matches: 6. CDR3 length equals 14 residues. DNA for the CDR3: TGTGCCAGCAACCCCGACAGGGGGTACACTGAAGCTTTCTTT. This translates into CASNPDRGYTEAFF.

The V call is TRBV10-3, the J call TRBJ1-5, with 9 nucleotides matching TRBD1. V trimming: 6 bases; J trimming: 4 bases; junction bases outside the gene matches: 10. Looked up from germline, CDR1 is ENHRY and CDR2 is SYGVKD. This CDR3 comprises 16 residues. CDR3 protein: CAIREDRGLLNQPQHF. The CDR3 nucleotides read TGTGCCATCAGGGAGGACAGGGGACTTTTAAATCAGCCCCAGCATTTT.

The chain couples TRBV5-4 to TRBJ2-7; the match to TRBD2 covers 11 bases. Germline V gene lookup returns CDR1 SGHNT and CDR2 YYREEE (reference sequence). With V trimmed by 2 bases and J by 2 bases, 6 bases remained unmatched. The CDR3 sequence is 16 residues long. The CDR3 is CASSLRLAGPTYEQYF. In DNA, the CDR3 is TGTGCCAGCAGCTTAAGACTAGCGGGGCCGACCTACGAGCAGTACTTC. Looking up the rest from reference TRBV5-4 and TRBJ2-7 gives the full variable domain: ETGVTQSPTHLIKTRGQQVTLRCSSQSGHNTVSWYQQALGQGPQFIFQYYREEENGRGNFPPRFSGLQFPNYSSELNVNALELDDSALYLCASSLRLAGPTYEQYFGPGTRLTVT.

DNA for the CDR3: TGTGCCAGCAGTTTTAGTTCAGATACGCAGTATTTT. Amino acid sequence: CASSFSSDTQYF. The chain links TRBV12-3 or TRBV12-4 to TRBJ2-3; unclear D gene. V shed 3 bases and J shed 4 bases, with 5 bases lying between them. This CDR3 spans 12 amino acids.

V and J are TRBV7-2 and TRBJ2-2; TRBD2 aligns across 8 bases. The CDR3 runs to 14 residues. CDR1 SGHTA and CDR2 FQGNSA come from the germline V gene. The CDR3 region is CASGSGKALRELFF. DNA for the CDR3: TGTGCGAGCGGGAGCGGGAAAGCGCTCCGGGAGCTGTTTTTT.

The gene calls are TRBV7-2 and TRBJ1-6, with no clear D. Per the germline V gene, CDR1 is SGHTA and CDR2 is FQGNSA. The CDR3 runs to 17 residues. V was shortened by 0 bases and J by 2 bases, with 11 bases between the two germline ends. In nucleotides, the CDR3 is TGTGCCAGCAGCTTAGCCTCCCGAGTACCCTATAATTCACCCCTCCACTTT. It encodes CASSLASRVPYNSPLHF.

V usage is TRBV7-9 and J usage is TRBJ1-5; D call uncertain. CDR3 length equals 12 residues. Germline CDR1 SEHNR, CDR2 FQNEAQ (reference sequence). V dropped 2 bases and J dropped 8 bases, with 7 bases sitting between them. The CDR3 DNA sequence: TGTGCCAGCAGCTTATACGGGGAGCCCCAGCATTTT. Its translation: CASSLYGEPQHF. Full variable domain (rest looked up from reference TRBV7-9 and TRBJ1-5): DTGVSQNPRHKITKRGQNVTFRCDPISEHNRLYWYRQTLGQGPEFLTYFQNEAQLEKSRLLSDRFSAERPKGSFSTLEIQRTEQGDSAMYLCASSLYGEPQHFGDGTRLSIL.

This clone is a singleton in its sample. V gene TRBV3-1 (or the pseudogene TRBV3-2) combines with J gene TRBJ1-6, with TRBD1 as a possible D gene (5 bases). Trimming left V 1 base short and J 13 bases short, with 17 bases between. Germline V CDR1 and CDR2: LGHDT, YNNKEL (reference sequence). This CDR3 has 15 amino acids. The CDR3: CASSQVRVPRVPLHF. The CDR3 bases are TGTGCCAGCAGCCAAGTCAGGGTCCCGCGAGTCCCCCTCCACTTT.

This clone was seen once. The chain carries TRBV5-6 and TRBJ2-3; 7 nucleotides line up with TRBD2. Germline-derived CDR1 and CDR2 are SGHDT and YYEEEE. The CDR3 is 11 residues long. Trimming at V came to 4 bases and at J to 11 bases, leaving 4 bases not matched to a gene. This CDR3 reads CASSRREGQYF. The DNA of the CDR3 is TGTGCCAGCAGCCGCAGGGAGGGGCAGTATTTT.

The chain is built from TRBV7-2 and TRBJ1-1, with a tentative D call TRBD1 (6 bases). This CDR3 is built from 18 residues. Germline loops: CDR1 SGHTA, CDR2 FQGNSA. V shed 0 bases and J shed 5 bases, with 22 bases lying between them. CDR3 nucleotides: TGTGCCAGCAGCTTAGCGCGGGTCTGGCCAGGGGCTAGGACTGAAGCTTTCTTT. Protein product: CASSLARVWPGARTEAFF.

The V call is TRBV7-9, the J call TRBJ2-7; 12 nucleotides match TRBD1. The V and J ends lost 4 bases and 6 bases, in that order; junction bases with no gene match: 4. The CDR3 contains 14 residues. The germline CDR1 and CDR2 sequences are SEHNR and FQNEAQ (reference sequence). In DNA, the CDR3 is TGTGCCAGCAGCTCGGGACAGGGGGCTGGCGAGCAGTACTTC. This sequence encodes CASSSGQGAGEQYF.

Of note for this clone: Compared with germline, one end of the junction differs, possibly owing to a read error. The rearrangement joins TRBV5-8 to TRBJ1-2; D is unclear. The CDR3 has 9 residues. The germline CDR1 and CDR2 sequences are SGHTS and YDEGEE. CDR3: CASSFFEGF. CDR3 sequence (DNA): TGTGCCAGCAGCTTTTTTGAGGGCTTC.

The chain joins TRBV5-1 to TRBJ2-1; TRBD2 is a possible D gene (6 bases). V lost 2 bases and J lost 13, with 25 bases in between. Per germline, CDR1 SGHRS and CDR2 YFSETQ. The CDR3 runs 16 residues. This CDR3 is CASSLGREGAVPPQFF. CDR3 in DNA: TGCGCCAGCAGCTTAGGGCGGGAAGGAGCTGTCCCCCCACAGTTCTTC.

This clone has only one observation. The chain is built from TRBV6-6 and TRBJ1-5; a possible D gene is TRBD1 (5 bases). The germline CDR1 and CDR2 sequences are MNHNY and SVGAGI (reference sequence). V lost 10 bases and J lost 7, with 8 bases in between. CDR3 length: 10 amino acids. The CDR3 loop reads CATGGQPQHF. The CDR3 DNA is TGTGCCACCGGGGGACAGCCCCAGCATTTT.

The V gene is TRBV6-2 or TRBV6-3, the J gene TRBJ2-1, with D unresolved. The V and J ends lost 0 bases and 7 bases respectively, with 4 bases between them. The CDR3 runs to 12 residues. In germline, CDR1 is MNHEY, CDR2 SVGEGT. Here the CDR3 DNA reads TGTGCCAGCAGTTACTCCCGGAATGAGCAGTTCTTC. It is translated as CASSYSRNEQFF.